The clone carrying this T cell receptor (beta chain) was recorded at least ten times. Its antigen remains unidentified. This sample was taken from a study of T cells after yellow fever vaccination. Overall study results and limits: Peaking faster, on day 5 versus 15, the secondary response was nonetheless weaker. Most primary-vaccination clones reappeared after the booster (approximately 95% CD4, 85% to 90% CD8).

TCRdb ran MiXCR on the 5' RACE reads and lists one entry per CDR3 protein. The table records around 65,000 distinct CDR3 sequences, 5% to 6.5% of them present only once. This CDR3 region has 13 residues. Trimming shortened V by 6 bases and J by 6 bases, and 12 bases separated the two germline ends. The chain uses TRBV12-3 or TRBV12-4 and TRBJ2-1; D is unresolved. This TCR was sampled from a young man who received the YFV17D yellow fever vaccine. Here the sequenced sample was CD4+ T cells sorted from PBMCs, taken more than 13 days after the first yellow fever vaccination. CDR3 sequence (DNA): TGTGCCAGCAGGATGGACGTAGGCAATGAGCAGTTCTTC. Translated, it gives CASRMDVGNEQFF.